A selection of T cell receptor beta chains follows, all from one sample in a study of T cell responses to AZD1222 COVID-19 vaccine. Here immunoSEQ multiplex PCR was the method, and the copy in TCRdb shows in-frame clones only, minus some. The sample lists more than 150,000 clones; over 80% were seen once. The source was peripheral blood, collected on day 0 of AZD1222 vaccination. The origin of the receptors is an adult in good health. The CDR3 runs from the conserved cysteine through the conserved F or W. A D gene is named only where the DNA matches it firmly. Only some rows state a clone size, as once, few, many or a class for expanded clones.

cdr3_nt: TGTGCCAGCAGTTTAACTCAGCCCCAGCATTTT
cdr3_aa: CASSLTQPQHF
j_call: TRBJ1-5
clone_size: -
v_call: TRBV28
d_call: -

cdr3_nt: TGCGCCAGCAGTTCTGTTTGGGGGAGCACAGATACGCAGTATTTT
cdr3_aa: CASSSVWGSTDTQYF
j_call: TRBJ2-3
clone_size: -
v_call: TRBV5-1
d_call: -

cdr3_nt: TGTGCCAGCAGCGTAGAGGCAGGGGTTAAAAGGAACACTGAAGCTTTCTTT
cdr3_aa: CASSVEAGVKRNTEAFF
j_call: TRBJ1-1
clone_size: -
v_call: TRBV9
d_call: -

cdr3_nt: TGTGCCAGCAGCGCGATAGCGGGGGGATACTACAATGAGCAGTTCTTC
cdr3_aa: CASSAIAGGYYNEQFF
j_call: TRBJ2-1
clone_size: -
v_call: TRBV7-2
d_call: TRBD2

cdr3_nt: TGTGCCAGCAGGGACGGGTTCAGGAACGAGCAGTACTTC
cdr3_aa: CASRDGFRNEQYF
j_call: TRBJ2-7
clone_size: -
v_call: TRBV12-3/TRBV12-4
d_call: -

cdr3_nt: TGCAGTGCTAGTATTCAGGGGGGAACTGAAGCTTTCTTT
cdr3_aa: CSASIQGGTEAFF
j_call: TRBJ1-1
clone_size: -
v_call: TRBV20-1
d_call: TRBD1

cdr3_nt: TGTGCCAGTTTGGCACAGAACACTGAAGCTTTCTTT
cdr3_aa: CASLAQNTEAFF
j_call: TRBJ1-1
clone_size: -
v_call: TRBV7-9
d_call: -

cdr3_nt: TGTGCCAGCAGTCCCCGGGGGGTTGGAGAAGCTTTCTTT
cdr3_aa: CASSPRGVGEAFF
j_call: TRBJ1-1
clone_size: -
v_call: TRBV27
d_call: -

cdr3_nt: TGTGCCAGCAGCTTCCAGGGGAACACTGAAGCTTTCTTT
cdr3_aa: CASSFQGNTEAFF
j_call: TRBJ1-1
clone_size: -
v_call: TRBV11-2
d_call: -

cdr3_nt: TGTGCCAGCAGTTATCCCGGGAACAATGAGCAGTTCTTC
cdr3_aa: CASSYPGNNEQFF
j_call: TRBJ2-1
clone_size: -
v_call: TRBV28
d_call: -

cdr3_nt: TGTGCCAGCTCAATCCCAAGGGGTTTAGGCACTGAAGCTTTCTTT
cdr3_aa: CASSIPRGLGTEAFF
j_call: TRBJ1-1
clone_size: -
v_call: TRBV18
d_call: -

cdr3_nt: TGTGCCAGCAGTTTAGCCGGGACAGGGCACACCTACGAGCAGTACTTC
cdr3_aa: CASSLAGTGHTYEQYF
j_call: TRBJ2-7
clone_size: -
v_call: TRBV27
d_call: TRBD1

cdr3_nt: TGTGCCAGCAGCCAAGGGTTGACCGGTTCCAACGAGCAGTACTTC
cdr3_aa: CASSQGLTGSNEQYF
j_call: TRBJ2-7
clone_size: once
v_call: TRBV3-1/TRBV3-2
d_call: -

cdr3_nt: TGTGCCAGCAGTCCGGGACAGATTACTGAAGCTTTCTTT
cdr3_aa: CASSPGQITEAFF
j_call: TRBJ1-1
clone_size: -
v_call: TRBV6-5
d_call: TRBD1

cdr3_nt: TGCGCCAGCAGCCAGGGCGGAGGGGGGCTTAATCAGCCCCAGCATTTT
cdr3_aa: CASSQGGGGLNQPQHF
j_call: TRBJ1-5
clone_size: -
v_call: TRBV5-1
d_call: -

cdr3_nt: TGCGCCAGCAGCCAGGACGCGAACACTGAAGCTTTCTTT
cdr3_aa: CASSQDANTEAFF
j_call: TRBJ1-1
clone_size: -
v_call: TRBV5-1
d_call: -

cdr3_nt: TGCAGCGTTGCTCTGGGGCTGGATAACAATGAGCAGTTCTTC
cdr3_aa: CSVALGLDNNEQFF
j_call: TRBJ2-1
clone_size: -
v_call: TRBV29-1
d_call: -

cdr3_nt: TGTGCCTGGAGTGGAGTGAACACTGAAGCTTTCTTT
cdr3_aa: CAWSGVNTEAFF
j_call: TRBJ1-1
clone_size: -
v_call: TRBV30
d_call: -

cdr3_nt: TGTGCCAGCAGCCGCGAAAGAGCTGAAGCTTTCTTT
cdr3_aa: CASSRERAEAFF
j_call: TRBJ1-1
clone_size: -
v_call: TRBV12-3/TRBV12-4
d_call: -

cdr3_nt: TGTGCCAGTAGTATCACCTTAAGCGGAGTCTACGAGCAGTACTTC
cdr3_aa: CASSITLSGVYEQYF
j_call: TRBJ2-7
clone_size: -
v_call: TRBV19
d_call: -

cdr3_nt: TGTGCCAGCAGTGACCAGGGCTATGGCTACACCTTC
cdr3_aa: CASSDQGYGYTF
j_call: TRBJ1-2
clone_size: once
v_call: TRBV6-4
d_call: -

cdr3_nt: TGTGCCAGCAGCCAAGATCTGATGGGGTATGGCTACACCTTC
cdr3_aa: CASSQDLMGYGYTF
j_call: TRBJ1-2
clone_size: -
v_call: TRBV4-2
d_call: -

cdr3_nt: TGTGCCTGGGAAACCGGGACACTCTATGGCTACACCTTC
cdr3_aa: CAWETGTLYGYTF
j_call: TRBJ1-2
clone_size: once
v_call: TRBV30
d_call: -

cdr3_nt: TGTGCCATCAGTGATGGGGACAGGGGAAAAGCTGAAGCTTTCTTT
cdr3_aa: CAISDGDRGKAEAFF
j_call: TRBJ1-1
clone_size: -
v_call: TRBV10-3
d_call: TRBD1

cdr3_nt: TGTGCCAGCAGTTTAAATAGGTTTGGCTACACCTTC
cdr3_aa: CASSLNRFGYTF
j_call: TRBJ1-2
clone_size: once
v_call: TRBV28
d_call: -

cdr3_nt: TGTGCCAGCAGCCAGAAAACGGGTCCAGATACGCAGTATTTT
cdr3_aa: CASSQKTGPDTQYF
j_call: TRBJ2-3
clone_size: -
v_call: TRBV3-1/TRBV3-2
d_call: -

cdr3_nt: TGTGCCAGCAGCTTACCCCAAGGACGTTGGAGGCAGTACTTC
cdr3_aa: CASSLPQGRWRQYF
j_call: TRBJ2-7
clone_size: -
v_call: TRBV7-2
d_call: -

cdr3_nt: TGTGCCACCAGCAGGGATGGACAGGGCCATTCACCCCTCCACTTT
cdr3_aa: CATSRDGQGHSPLHF
j_call: TRBJ1-6
clone_size: once
v_call: TRBV15
d_call: TRBD1

cdr3_nt: TGTGCCAGCAGCTTGGACCGGGACCATGAAAATTGGTACTTC
cdr3_aa: CASSLDRDHENWYF
j_call: TRBJ2-7
clone_size: -
v_call: TRBV5-6
d_call: -

cdr3_nt: TGTGCCAGCAGCCCCAGAGAAGCGGCAATAGCCAAAAACATTCAGTACTTC
cdr3_aa: CASSPREAAIAKNIQYF
j_call: TRBJ2-4
clone_size: once
v_call: TRBV7-8
d_call: -

cdr3_nt: TGTGCCAGCAGTTCCCCGGGGGCAGGGGGAGGCGGTGAGCAGTTCTTC
cdr3_aa: CASSSPGAGGGGEQFF
j_call: TRBJ2-1
clone_size: -
v_call: TRBV28
d_call: -

cdr3_nt: TGTGCCAGCTCACCACTGGGACAGGGAGCAAATCAGCCCCAGCATTTT
cdr3_aa: CASSPLGQGANQPQHF
j_call: TRBJ1-5
clone_size: -
v_call: TRBV18
d_call: TRBD1

cdr3_nt: TGTGCCTGGTTTTTTGACAGCGAAGGAGCTTTCTTT
cdr3_aa: CAWFFDSEGAFF
j_call: TRBJ1-1
clone_size: -
v_call: TRBV30
d_call: -

cdr3_nt: TGTGCCAGCTCCCCCGAAGGCTACTATAATTCACCCCTCCACTTT
cdr3_aa: CASSPEGYYNSPLHF
j_call: TRBJ1-6
clone_size: -
v_call: TRBV18
d_call: -

cdr3_nt: TGTGCCACCAGCAACCTAAGGGGGGAGTCTGGGGCCAACGTCCTGACTTTC
cdr3_aa: CATSNLRGESGANVLTF
j_call: TRBJ2-6
clone_size: -
v_call: TRBV15
d_call: -

cdr3_nt: TGTGCCAGCAGTTACTATCCGGCAGAGCCCCAGCATTTT
cdr3_aa: CASSYYPAEPQHF
j_call: TRBJ1-5
clone_size: -
v_call: TRBV6-2/TRBV6-3
d_call: -

cdr3_nt: TGTGCCAGCAGTGCCGACAGTTCCTACAATGAGCAGTTCTTC
cdr3_aa: CASSADSSYNEQFF
j_call: TRBJ2-1
clone_size: -
v_call: TRBV2
d_call: -

cdr3_nt: TGCAGTGCGGGACCCAGGGAAAAACTGTTTTTT
cdr3_aa: CSAGPREKLFF
j_call: TRBJ1-4
clone_size: -
v_call: TRBV20-1
d_call: -

cdr3_nt: TGTGCCAGCAGCCGCTGGACAGGGGTGAACACCGGGGAGCTGTTTTTT
cdr3_aa: CASSRWTGVNTGELFF
j_call: TRBJ2-2
clone_size: once
v_call: TRBV3-1/TRBV3-2
d_call: TRBD1

cdr3_nt: TGTGCCAGCAGTCAAAGGACAGGGACCACTGAAGCTTTCTTT
cdr3_aa: CASSQRTGTTEAFF
j_call: TRBJ1-1
clone_size: -
v_call: TRBV28
d_call: TRBD1

cdr3_nt: TGTGCCAGCAGCTTAGTATATGGAGAGACCCAGTACTTC
cdr3_aa: CASSLVYGETQYF
j_call: TRBJ2-5
clone_size: -
v_call: TRBV7-2
d_call: -

cdr3_nt: TGTGCCAGCAGTGAGGCGGGCAGGGGAGGACAGCCCCAGCATTTT
cdr3_aa: CASSEAGRGGQPQHF
j_call: TRBJ1-5
clone_size: -
v_call: TRBV25-1
d_call: -

cdr3_nt: TGTGCCACTCACGACCTGAACACTGAAGCTTTCTTT
cdr3_aa: CATHDLNTEAFF
j_call: TRBJ1-1
clone_size: -
v_call: TRBV19
d_call: -

cdr3_nt: TGTGCCAGCAGCGGGACAGAGATTAACACTGAAGCTTTCTTT
cdr3_aa: CASSGTEINTEAFF
j_call: TRBJ1-1
clone_size: -
v_call: TRBV28
d_call: TRBD1

cdr3_nt: TGCGCCAGCAGCTTGGGGGGCGGACAGGGTGACTATGGCTACACCTTC
cdr3_aa: CASSLGGGQGDYGYTF
j_call: TRBJ1-2
clone_size: -
v_call: TRBV5-1
d_call: TRBD1

cdr3_nt: TGTGCCAGCTCAAGGGACAGGGTAAACACTGAAGCTTTCTTT
cdr3_aa: CASSRDRVNTEAFF
j_call: TRBJ1-1
clone_size: -
v_call: TRBV18
d_call: TRBD1

cdr3_nt: TGTGCCATCAGTGAGCAGAACAATGAGCAGTTCTTC
cdr3_aa: CAISEQNNEQFF
j_call: TRBJ2-1
clone_size: few
v_call: TRBV10-3
d_call: -

cdr3_nt: TGCGCCAGCAGTCAGGACAGCGGTCTCTCTGGGGCCAACGTCCTGACTTTC
cdr3_aa: CASSQDSGLSGANVLTF
j_call: TRBJ2-6
clone_size: -
v_call: TRBV5-1
d_call: -

cdr3_nt: TGTGCCAGCAGTGAAGTAGGGGAGGTTTCACCCCTCCACTTT
cdr3_aa: CASSEVGEVSPLHF
j_call: TRBJ1-6
clone_size: -
v_call: TRBV2
d_call: -